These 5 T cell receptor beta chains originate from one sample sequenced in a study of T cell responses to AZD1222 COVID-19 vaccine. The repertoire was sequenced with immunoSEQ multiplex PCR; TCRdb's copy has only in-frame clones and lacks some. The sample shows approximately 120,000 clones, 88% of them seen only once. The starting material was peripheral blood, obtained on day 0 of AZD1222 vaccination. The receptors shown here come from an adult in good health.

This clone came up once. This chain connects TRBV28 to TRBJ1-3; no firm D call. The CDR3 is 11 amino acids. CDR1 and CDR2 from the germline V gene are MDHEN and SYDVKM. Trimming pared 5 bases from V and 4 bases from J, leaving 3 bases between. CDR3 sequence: CASSPGNTIYF. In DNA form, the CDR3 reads TGTGCCAGCAGTCCGGGAAACACCATATATTTT.

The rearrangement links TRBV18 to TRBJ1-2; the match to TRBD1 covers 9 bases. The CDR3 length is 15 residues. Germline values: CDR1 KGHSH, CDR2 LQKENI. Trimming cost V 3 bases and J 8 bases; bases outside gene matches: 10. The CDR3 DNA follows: TGTGCCAGCTCACCTGCGACAGGGGGGAATTCGGGCTACACCTTC. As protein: CASSPATGGNSGYTF.

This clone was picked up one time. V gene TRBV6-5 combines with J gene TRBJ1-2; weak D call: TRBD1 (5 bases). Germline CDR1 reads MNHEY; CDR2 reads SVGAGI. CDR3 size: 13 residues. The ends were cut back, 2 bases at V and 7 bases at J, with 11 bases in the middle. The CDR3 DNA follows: TGTGCCAGCAGTTACCGGGGTAGGGGTGGCTACACCTTC. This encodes CASSYRGRGGYTF.

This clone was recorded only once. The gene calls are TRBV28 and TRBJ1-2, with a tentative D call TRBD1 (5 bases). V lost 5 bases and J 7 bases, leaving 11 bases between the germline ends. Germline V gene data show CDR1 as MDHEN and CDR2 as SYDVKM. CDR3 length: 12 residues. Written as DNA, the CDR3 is TGTGCCAGCAGTGACTACAGGAGTGGCTACACCTTC. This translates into CASSDYRSGYTF.

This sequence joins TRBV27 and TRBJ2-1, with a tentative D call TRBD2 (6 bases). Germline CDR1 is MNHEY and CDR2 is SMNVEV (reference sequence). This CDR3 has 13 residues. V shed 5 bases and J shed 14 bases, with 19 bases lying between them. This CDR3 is CASSASARGTEFF. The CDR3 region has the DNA TGTGCCAGCAGTGCTAGCGCCCGAGGCACGGAGTTCTTC.